This TCR beta chain was identified during a study of tumor-infiltrating lymphocytes in primary liver carcinoma. On the study more broadly: Samples gave roughly 3.65 to 8 million productive TCRbeta reads, similar across tissue types. Whole-study results and caveats: The study found a significantly higher top-250-clone fraction in tumors than in blood (p = 0.039).

The CDR3 sequence is 13 residues long. The germline CDR1 and CDR2 sequences are SGHNT and YYREEE (reference sequence). V was trimmed by 5 bases and J by 2 bases, leaving 11 bases between them. From 400 to 550 ng total RNA, TCR beta cDNA was generated with a primer in the constant region. Modified slightly, ARM-PCR produced TCR beta libraries over three nested multiplex PCR rounds. Primers for the first two PCR rounds were TRBV1-TRBV30 forward primers and a C-beta reverse primer (roughly 10 cycles per round). TCRdb reanalysed the multiplex PCR reads using MiXCR and keeps one entry per CDR3 protein. The sample contains approximately 53,000 distinct CDR3 sequences, about 77% of which appear only once. As concerns this clonotype: Its antigen is as yet unknown.

The tissue used was unsorted bulk material of about 19-33 mg. RNA and DNA were co-extracted from it with the AllPrep DNA/RNA mini kit. Each of the tumor samples contained in excess of 80% viable tumor cells. This clonotype originated in a man aged 40-55 years with primary liver carcinoma and hepatitis B virus infection. This rearrangement joins TRBV5-4 to TRBJ2-7; D assignment may be TRBD1 or TRBD2 (5 bases each). Sequenced: liver tumor tissue from sampling region 5. Stated subset: tumor region T5, tumor centre. The CDR3 is CASSWDRTYEQYF. As DNA, the CDR3 is TGTGCCAGCAGTTGGGACCGCACCTACGAGCAGTACTTC.